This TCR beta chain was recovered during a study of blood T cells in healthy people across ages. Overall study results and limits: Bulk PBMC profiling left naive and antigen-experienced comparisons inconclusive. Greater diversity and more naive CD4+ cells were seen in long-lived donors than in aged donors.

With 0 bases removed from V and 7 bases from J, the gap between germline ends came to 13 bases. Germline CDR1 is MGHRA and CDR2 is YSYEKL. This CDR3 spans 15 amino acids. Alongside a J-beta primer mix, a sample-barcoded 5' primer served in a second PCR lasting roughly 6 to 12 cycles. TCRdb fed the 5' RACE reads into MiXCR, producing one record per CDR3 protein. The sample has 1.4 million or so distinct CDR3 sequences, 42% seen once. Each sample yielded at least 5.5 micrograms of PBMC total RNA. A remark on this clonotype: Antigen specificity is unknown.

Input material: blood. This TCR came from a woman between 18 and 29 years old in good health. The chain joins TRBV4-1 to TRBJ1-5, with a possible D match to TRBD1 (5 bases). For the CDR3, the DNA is TGCGCCAGCAGCCAAGATCGTGCAGGGCCGCAGCCCCAGCATTTT. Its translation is CASSQDRAGPQPQHF.